Listed below are T cell receptor beta chains from one sample, sequenced in a study of neurological immune-mediated disorders. TCRdb reanalysed the 5' RACE reads using MiXCR and keeps one entry per CDR3 protein. The sample shows 110,000 or so distinct CDR3 sequences, about 3.2% of them seen only once. Sample: PBMCs. The receptors come from a woman in her 30s with multiple sclerosis. The CDR3 runs from the conserved cysteine through the conserved F or W. A D gene is named only where the DNA matches it firmly. The size field is filled for only some rows; it gives once, few, many or a size class.

d_gene	abundance	j_gene	len	v_gene	CDR3nt	CDR3aa
.	many	TRBJ1-3	14	TRBV14	TGTGCCAGCAGCCAAGCTGGCAGAACGAACACCATATATTTT	CASSQAGRTNTIYF
.	many	TRBJ2-2	19	TRBV21-1	TGTGCCAGCAGCAAAGATGAGAGAATTGGGGTAGGGGACACCGGGGAGCTGTTTTTT	CASSKDERIGVGDTGELFF
.	many	TRBJ1-5	13	TRBV7-9	TGTGCCAGCAGCTTAACGGGCGGTAAGCCCCAGCATTTT	CASSLTGGKPQHF
TRBD1	many	TRBJ2-1	15	TRBV20-1	TGCAGTGCTAGCTTTGACAGGGGGATATTTAGTGAGCAGTTCTTC	CSASFDRGIFSEQFF
TRBD2	many	TRBJ2-3	19	TRBV3-1	TGTGCCAGCAGCCAAGAGACACTAGCGGGGCCAAGTAACACAGATACGCAGTATTTT	CASSQETLAGPSNTDTQYF
TRBD2	many	TRBJ2-3	19	TRBV7-2	TGTGCCAGCAGCTTAGGAGTATTCGAGCGGGGGGAGAACACAGATACGCAGTATTTT	CASSLGVFERGENTDTQYF
.	many	TRBJ1-4	14	TRBV29-1	TGCAGCGTTGAAATGGAGGGAAGCAATGAAAAACTGTTTTTT	CSVEMEGSNEKLFF
.	.	TRBJ1-1	14	TRBV4-3	TGCGCCAGCAGCCAAAATCGCGTCAAGACTGAAGCTTTCTTT	CASSQNRVKTEAFF
.	many	TRBJ2-7	13	TRBV9	TGTGCCAGCAGCGAGGACGCGAACTACGAGCAGTACTTC	CASSEDANYEQYF
.	many	TRBJ2-5	14	TRBV28	TGTGCCAGCAGAGGCCAGGCGTACCAAGAGACCCAGTACTTC	CASRGQAYQETQYF
.	many	TRBJ2-5	14	TRBV5-1	TGCGCCAGCAGCTCTGGTCAGGAGCGGGAGACCCAGTACTTC	CASSSGQERETQYF
.	.	TRBJ2-7	13	TRBV7-9	TGTGCCAGCAGCTTAGCCAGGGGGGACGAGCAGTACTTC	CASSLARGDEQYF
.	many	TRBJ2-2	13	TRBV6-5	TGTGCCACCCTCCGGCAGAACACCGGGGAGCTGTTTTTT	CATLRQNTGELFF
TRBD2	many	TRBJ2-1	17	TRBV18	TGTGCCAGCTCACTTGGACTAGCGGGAGGGATATTGAATGAGCAGTTCTTC	CASSLGLAGGILNEQFF
TRBD2	many	TRBJ2-1	13	TRBV10-3	TGTGCCATCAGCGGGACTACCTACAATGAGCAGTTCTTC	CAISGTTYNEQFF
.	many	TRBJ1-1	12	TRBV20-1	TGCAGTGCTGGCGACAGGCCCTTTGAAGCTTTCTTT	CSAGDRPFEAFF
.	many	TRBJ1-2	15	TRBV27	TGTGCCAGCAGTTTTTACATGGGGGGTTTTGATGGCTACACCTTC	CASSFYMGGFDGYTF
TRBD2	.	TRBJ2-7	19	TRBV5-5	TGTGCCAGCAGCGTCTACCACGGACTAGCGGGAGGGCCATTGTACGAGCAGTACTTC	CASSVYHGLAGGPLYEQYF
.	many	TRBJ2-5	13	TRBV2	TGTGCCAGCAGGGACCTGGGGATCGAGACCCAGTACTTC	CASRDLGIETQYF
.	few	TRBJ1-4	15	TRBV4-3	TGCGCCAGCAGCCAGGAGTCGGGATACTACGGAAAACTGTTTTTT	CASSQESGYYGKLFF
.	many	TRBJ2-3	13	TRBV7-2	TGTGCCAGCAGCTTACCCAGCACAGATACGCAGTATTTT	CASSLPSTDTQYF
.	many	TRBJ2-6	17	TRBV7-6	TGTGCCAGCAGCTCCCAGAGTCTGAGCTCTGGGGCCAACGTCCTGACTTTC	CASSSQSLSSGANVLTF
.	.	TRBJ1-3	15	TRBV5-4	TGTGCCAGCAGCAAAGCAGGGGTTTCTGGAAACACCATATATTTT	CASSKAGVSGNTIYF
TRBD2	many	TRBJ2-3	17	TRBV7-2	TGTGCCAGCAGCAGCTTACTAGCGGGAGGAATTCGGGATACGCAGTATTTT	CASSSLLAGGIRDTQYF
.	many	TRBJ1-1	14	TRBV6-5	TGTGCCAGCAGTTTTCGGGGGGAGAACACTGAAGCTTTCTTT	CASSFRGENTEAFF
.	many	TRBJ2-3	16	TRBV5-1	TGCGCCAGCAGCTTGGCCCCAAAAGGCTCCACAGATACGCAGTATTTT	CASSLAPKGSTDTQYF
TRBD1	many	TRBJ1-2	16	TRBV5-5	TGTGCCAGCAGCCTAGGGGGCAGTCTGAGTAACTATGGCTACACCTTC	CASSLGGSLSNYGYTF
.	.	TRBJ1-1	14	TRBV7-9	TGTGCCAGCAGATCAGGGTCCGCGAACACTGAAGCTTTCTTT	CASRSGSANTEAFF
.	many	TRBJ2-3	15	TRBV12-3/TRBV12-4	TGTGCCAGCACCCCAGGGGTAAGGAGCACAGATACGCAGTATTTT	CASTPGVRSTDTQYF